These 20 T cell receptor beta chains originate from one sample sequenced in a study of CD8+ T cells in alopecia areata. It was cDNA, reverse transcribed from extracted RNA, that served as the sequencing template. Assay used: immunoSEQ multiplex PCR; TCRdb lists only in-frame clones, some missing. This table has some 170,000 clones, around 63% appearing once. Specimen: CD4+ T cells sorted from blood, collected at week 0. The receptors here all came from a human donor with alopecia areata.

V and J are TRBV30 and TRBJ1-2; D is possibly TRBD1 (6 bases). Per the germline V gene, CDR1 is GTSNPN and CDR2 is SVGIG (reference sequence). The CDR3 contains 12 residues. The germline V and J ends were trimmed by 5 bases and 8 bases, with 15 bases remaining between them. Here the CDR3 reads CAWVRGWGGYTF. The DNA for the CDR3 is TGTGCCTGGGTCAGGGGATGGGGCGGCTACACCTTC. The variable domain in full, with the rest retrieved from reference TRBV30 and TRBJ1-2, is SQTIHQWPATLVQPVGSPLSLECTVEGTSNPNLYWYRQAAGRGLQLLFYSVGIGQISSEVPQNLSASRPQDRQFILSSKKLLLSDSGFYLCAWVRGWGGYTFGSGTRLTVV.

This chain links TRBV4-3 with TRBJ2-3; D may be TRBD2 (6 bases). CDR1 is LGHNA and CDR2 is YSLEER in the germline V gene. This CDR3 has 14 residues. Trimming pared 2 bases from V and 2 bases from J, leaving 8 bases between. CDR3 DNA sequence: TGCGCCAGCAGCCAACGGACTACCACAGATACGCAGTATTTT. It is translated as CASSQRTTTDTQYF.

This clone was observed a handful of times. V and J are TRBV25-1 and TRBJ2-5; D remains ambiguous. This CDR3 is built from 13 residues. CDR1 is MGHDK, CDR2 SYGVNS, per germline. V lost 0 bases and J 4 bases, leaving 6 bases between the germline ends. CDR3 nucleotide sequence: TGTGCCAGCAGTGAATATTATGGAGAGACCCAGTACTTC. Protein: CASSEYYGETQYF.

This clone was found once. The chain has TRBV9 and TRBJ2-3; TRBD2 agrees at 12 bases. This CDR3 contains 19 residues. The germline V gene has CDR1 SGDLS and CDR2 YYNGEE. J was trimmed by 2 bases and V by 4 bases; bases with no gene match: 14. DNA for the CDR3: TGTGCCAGCAGCTTCCGCTTAGCTAGCGGGGGGGCCGACACAGATACGCAGTATTTT. It translates to CASSFRLASGGADTDTQYF. The full variable domain, rest sourced from reference TRBV9 and TRBJ2-3, is DSGVTQTPKHLITATGQRVTLRCSPRSGDLSVYWYQQSLDQGLQFLIQYYNGEERAKGNILERFSAQQFPDLHSELNLSSLELGDSALYFCASSFRLASGGADTDTQYFGPGTRLTVL.

There are a few counts of this clone. This sequence joins TRBV7-2 and TRBJ2-5; 9 bases are shared with TRBD2. V was clipped by 5 bases and J by 1 base; unmatched bases: 8. The germline gives CDR1 SGHTA, CDR2 FQGNSA. The length of the CDR3 is 16 residues. In nucleotides, the CDR3 is TGTGCCAGCAGCCGGATGGTAGCGGGGGCCCAAGAGACCCAGTACTTC. Its translation is CASSRMVAGAQETQYF. Together with reference TRBV7-2 and TRBJ2-5, the CDR3 gives the full variable domain: GAGVSQSPSNKVTEKGKDVELRCDPISGHTALYWYRQSLGQGLEFLIYFQGNSAPDKSGLPSDRFSAERTGGSVSTLTIQRTQQEDSAVYLCASSRMVAGAQETQYFGPGTRLLVL.

V and J are TRBV5-1 and TRBJ2-1; 9 positions match TRBD1. The CDR3 runs to 15 residues. Trimming at V came to 0 bases and at J to 4 bases, leaving 2 bases not matched to a gene. CDR1 and CDR2 (germline): SGHRS, YFSETQ. The CDR3 protein is CASSLVDRGYNEQFF. In DNA form, the CDR3 reads TGCGCCAGCAGCTTGGTGGACAGGGGTTACAATGAGCAGTTCTTC.

This chain joins TRBV27 and TRBJ2-2; D unresolved. The CDR3 extends over 15 amino acids. Trimming removed 2 bases from V and 3 bases from J, with 10 bases in between. CDR1 and CDR2 (germline): MNHEY, SMNVEV (reference sequence). The CDR3 here is CASSLSQSYTGELFF. The CDR3 DNA reads as TGTGCCAGCAGTTTAAGCCAGTCTTACACCGGGGAGCTGTTTTTT.

This rearrangement joins TRBV7-3 to TRBJ2-2, with unresolved D. V lost 2 bases, J lost 5 bases, and 3 bases lay in between. CDR1 and CDR2 (germline): SGHTA, FQGTGA. This CDR3 has 12 residues. DNA for the CDR3: TGTGCCAGCAGCTTAGATACCGGGGAGCTGTTTTTT. Residues: CASSLDTGELFF.

V usage is TRBV7-2 and J usage is TRBJ2-5, with a tentative D call TRBD1 (6 bases). V lost 5 bases to trimming and J lost 2 bases, with 12 bases between them. Germline CDR1 and CDR2: SGHTA and FQGNSA. CDR3 length equals 14 residues. The DNA of the CDR3 is TGTGCCAGCAGCCCTACAGGGCTTCAAGAGACCCAGTACTTC. The encoded protein is CASSPTGLQETQYF.

This clone has more than one count but fewer than ten. The chain combines TRBV14 with TRBJ1-4; D unclear. This CDR3 spans 14 amino acids. The germline V gene has CDR1 SGHDN and CDR2 FVKESK. The germline V and J ends were trimmed by 0 bases and 7 bases, with 9 bases remaining between them. CDR3 residues: CASSQDAVTEKLFF. Here the CDR3 DNA reads TGTGCCAGCAGCCAAGATGCAGTTACTGAAAAACTGTTTTTT.

The gene calls are TRBV7-2 and TRBJ1-1; 10 bases map to TRBD1. This CDR3 is 16 amino acids long. Germline lookup yields CDR1 SGHTA and CDR2 FQGNSA. J gave up 4 bases and V 1 base, and 6 bases lay outside the gene matches. CDR3 in amino acids: CASSLGTGGRTTEAFF. CDR3 DNA sequence: TGTGCCAGCAGCTTAGGGACAGGGGGGAGGACCACTGAAGCTTTCTTT.

This chain uses TRBV29-1 with TRBJ2-4; tentative D call: TRBD2 (6 bases). Trimming stripped 4 bases from V and 0 bases from J, with 13 bases between. Germline-derived CDR1 and CDR2 are SQVTM and ANQGSEA. The CDR3 is 15 residues long. Here the CDR3 reads CSVGLRGLAKNIQYF. The DNA for the CDR3 is TGCAGCGTTGGACTGCGGGGATTAGCCAAAAACATTCAGTACTTC.

The chain is built from TRBV29-1 and TRBJ2-6; 10 bases line up with TRBD1. CDR1 SQVTM and CDR2 ANQGSEA come from the germline V gene. The CDR3 covers 16 residues. J was trimmed by 2 bases and V by 4 bases; bases with no gene match: 5. This chain's CDR3 is CSVGTGGITGANVLTF. The CDR3 DNA is TGCAGCGTTGGGACAGGGGGGATTACTGGGGCCAACGTCCTGACTTTC.

This clone was recorded only once. The chain joins TRBV5-1 to TRBJ2-5; 11 bases fit TRBD2. The CDR3 sequence is 14 residues long. Germline V gene lookup returns CDR1 SGHRS and CDR2 YFSETQ. Unmatched junction bases numbered 2, after V lost 4 bases and J lost 3 bases. In nucleotides, the CDR3 is TGCGCCAGCAGCCCGGGACTAGCGGAAGAGACCCAGTACTTC. It codes for CASSPGLAEETQYF.

The chain couples TRBV4-1 to TRBJ2-5; TRBD1 matches 7 bases. Germline assignment: CDR1 MGHRA and CDR2 YSYEKL. V shed 1 base and J 6 bases; nucleotides not matched to a gene: 5. The CDR3 runs 14 residues. CDR3 protein: CASSQAGRGKTQYF. In nucleotides, the CDR3 is TGCGCCAGCAGCCAAGCCGGCAGGGGGAAGACCCAGTACTTC.

This chain connects TRBV7-7 to TRBJ2-5; D is perhaps TRBD2 (6 bases). Trimming stripped 4 bases from V and 4 bases from J, with 19 bases between. The CDR3 consists of 16 residues. The V gene's germline CDR1 is SSHAT and CDR2 FNYEAQ (reference sequence). As DNA, the CDR3 is TGTGCCAGCAGCTCCGGACGACTAGTTGGTGGAGAGACCCAGTACTTC. It translates to CASSSGRLVGGETQYF.

The rearrangement uses TRBV30 and TRBJ1-6, with 7 bases identical to TRBD1. Losses at the gene ends were 2 bases for V and 7 bases for J; bases not matched to a gene: 5. Germline V lookup: CDR1 GTSNPN, CDR2 SVGIG (reference sequence). This CDR3 comprises 14 residues. The DNA for the CDR3 is TGTGCCTGGAGTCGACAGGGTGAAAATTCACCCCTCCACTTT. Protein: CAWSRQGENSPLHF.

This chain connects TRBV5-1 to TRBJ2-6; D gene unclear. CDR3 length: 15 amino acids. The V gene's germline CDR1 is SGHRS and CDR2 YFSETQ. Between the trimmed V and J ends, which lost 0 bases and 4 bases, there was a span of 8 bases. CDR3 coding DNA: TGCGCCAGCAGCTTGGCCCCGGGCGGGGCCAACGTCCTGACTTTC. This sequence encodes CASSLAPGGANVLTF.

This clone was recorded a few times. The V gene is TRBV13, the J gene TRBJ1-2; D is unclear. Germline V gives CDR1 PRHDT, CDR2 FYEKMQ (reference sequence). The CDR3 runs 16 residues. V shed 1 base and J shed 8 bases, with 20 bases lying between them. Written as DNA, the CDR3 is TGTGCCAGCAGCTTAGATCGCAACCTACCAGCCGGGGGCTACACCTTC. Protein sequence: CASSLDRNLPAGGYTF.

The chain joins TRBV18 to TRBJ2-7, with 9 bases lining up with TRBD2. J lost 3 bases, V lost 5 bases, and 8 bases had no gene match. This CDR3 region has 15 residues. Germline CDR1 KGHSH, CDR2 LQKENI. The CDR3 protein is CASSSSGDMIYEQYF. The CDR3, as DNA: TGTGCCAGCTCATCTAGCGGGGACATGATCTACGAGCAGTACTTC. Using reference TRBV18 and TRBJ2-7 for the parts outside the CDR3, the full variable domain is NAGVMQNPRHLVRRRGQEARLRCSPMKGHSHVYWYRQLPEEGLKFMVYLQKENIIDESGMPKERFSAEFPKEGPSILRIQQVVRGDSAAYFCASSSSGDMIYEQYFGPGTRLTVT.